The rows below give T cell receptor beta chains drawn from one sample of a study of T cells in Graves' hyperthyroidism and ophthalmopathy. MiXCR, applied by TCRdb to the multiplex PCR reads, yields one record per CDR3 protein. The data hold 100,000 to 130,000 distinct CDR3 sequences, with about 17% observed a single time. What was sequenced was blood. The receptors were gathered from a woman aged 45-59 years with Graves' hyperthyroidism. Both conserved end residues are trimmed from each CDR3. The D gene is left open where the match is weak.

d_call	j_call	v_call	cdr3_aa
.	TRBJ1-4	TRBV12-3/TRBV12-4	ASSLQGPATNEKLF
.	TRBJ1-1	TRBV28	ASKDSLNTEAF
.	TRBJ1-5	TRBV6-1	ASNAGNQPQH
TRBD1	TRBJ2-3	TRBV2	ASSQTGFTDTQY
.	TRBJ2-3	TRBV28	ASSIPFRGTTDTQY
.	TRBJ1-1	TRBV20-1	SGLRQRGTEAF
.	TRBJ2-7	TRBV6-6	ASSYSGGATYEQY
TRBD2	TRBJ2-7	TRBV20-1	SAGLADYEQY
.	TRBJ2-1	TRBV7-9	ASSFRPTGENEQF
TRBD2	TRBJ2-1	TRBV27	ASSLSSSGSMVEQF
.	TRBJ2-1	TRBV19	ASSIDMAYNEQF
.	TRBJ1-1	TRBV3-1	ASSQGEGGGTEAF
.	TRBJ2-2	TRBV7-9	ASSSPNANTGELF
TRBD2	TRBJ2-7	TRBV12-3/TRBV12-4	ASSLGTSYEQY
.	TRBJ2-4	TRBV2	ASSDRLAKNIQY
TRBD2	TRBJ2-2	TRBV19	ASSTRLAGVFTGELF
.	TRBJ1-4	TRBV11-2	ASSSTGSANEKLF
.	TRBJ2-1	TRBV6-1	ASSWEKAYNEQF
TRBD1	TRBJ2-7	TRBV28	ASKNPGGTGVPEQY
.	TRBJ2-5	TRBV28	ASSSPRKTQY
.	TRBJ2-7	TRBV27	ASSEGSYEQY
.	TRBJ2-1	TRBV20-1	SAPPDQYYNEQF
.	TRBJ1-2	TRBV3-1	ASSQSGIVGLGYGYT
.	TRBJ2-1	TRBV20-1	SAGRQVAYNEQF
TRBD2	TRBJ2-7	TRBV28	ATVLGTIGYEQY
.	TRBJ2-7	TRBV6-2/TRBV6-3	ASSYSPGSYRSYEQY
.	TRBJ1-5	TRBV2	ASSVDSSQPQH
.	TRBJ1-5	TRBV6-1	ASTRGFNQPQH
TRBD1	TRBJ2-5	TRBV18	ASSPGQGIGETQY
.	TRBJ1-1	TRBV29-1	SVEAGPNTEAF
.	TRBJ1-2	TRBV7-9	ASSLAVDFYGYT
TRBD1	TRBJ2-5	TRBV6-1	ASNGQGGETQY
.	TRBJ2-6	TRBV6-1	ASSLIPGANVLT
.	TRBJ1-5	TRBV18	ASSPGHQENQPQH
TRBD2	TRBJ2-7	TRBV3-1	ASSQAGLVGPEQY
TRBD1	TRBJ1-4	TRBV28	ASSTGEGEKLF
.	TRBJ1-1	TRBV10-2	ASSDPGGRQYTEAF
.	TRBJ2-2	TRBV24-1	ATSDFQGSNTGELF
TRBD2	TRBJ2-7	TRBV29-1	SVELAGGVDEQY
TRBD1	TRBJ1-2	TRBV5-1	ASRPDRENGYT
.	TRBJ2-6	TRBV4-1	ASSRKQGLPSGANVLT
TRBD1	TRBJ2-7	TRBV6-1	ASSEVGTGPYEQY
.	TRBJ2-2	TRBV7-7	ASSPGRENTGELF
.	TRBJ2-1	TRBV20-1	SARDNPLLGVKSRSEQF
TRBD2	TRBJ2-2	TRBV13	ASSTVSGRGTGELF
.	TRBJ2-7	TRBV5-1	ASSLQADSYEQY
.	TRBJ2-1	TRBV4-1	ASSPRGGGNEQF
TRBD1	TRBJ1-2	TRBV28	ASSIGGQGAFGYT
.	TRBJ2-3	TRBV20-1	SASREDTQY
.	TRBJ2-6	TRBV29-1	SVGGEYSGANVLT
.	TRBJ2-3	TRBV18	ASSPPTDTQY
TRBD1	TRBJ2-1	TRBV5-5	ASSLSGTASSYNEQF
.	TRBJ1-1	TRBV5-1	ASSGGTPNTEAF
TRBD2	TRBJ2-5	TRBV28	ASSLLTGGETQY
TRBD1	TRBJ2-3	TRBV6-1	ASSRSGQRTDTQY
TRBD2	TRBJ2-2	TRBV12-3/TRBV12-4	ASRLTWGSGSSGWTGELF
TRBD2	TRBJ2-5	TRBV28	ASSLGGYQETQY
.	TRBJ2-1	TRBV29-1	SVEDSYNDYNEQF
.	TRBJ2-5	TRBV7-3	ASSPNTGWETQY
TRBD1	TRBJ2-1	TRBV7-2	ASSPRTGASVSYNEQF